The rows below give T cell receptor beta chains drawn from one sample of a study of shared clonotypes between healthy human individuals. Repertoires were generated with immunoSEQ multiplex PCR, while TCRdb's copy carries only in-frame clones and drops some. Of roughly 1 million clones in the sample, about 75% are singletons; the top ten hold roughly 1.5%. The sample taken for sequencing was memory CD4+ T cells sorted from blood. The receptor set was obtained from a man younger than 35 in good health. Each CDR3 is given with its conserved first and last residue. D genes are given only for firm matches. Clone size is given for some rows only: seen once, a few or many times, or a class if the clone is expanded.

len: 16; j_gene: TRBJ1-5; v_gene: TRBV2; d_gene: TRBD1; abundance: .; CDR3aa: CASSEARGTGYQPQHF; CDR3nt: TGTGCCAGCAGTGAAGCGCGTGGGACAGGATATCAGCCCCAGCATTTT
len: 16; j_gene: TRBJ1-4; v_gene: TRBV28; d_gene: .; abundance: .; CDR3aa: CASSLGGGPANEKLFF; CDR3nt: TGTGCCAGCAGTCTAGGGGGGGGCCCAGCTAATGAAAAACTGTTTTTT
len: 14; j_gene: TRBJ1-2; v_gene: TRBV30; d_gene: .; abundance: .; CDR3aa: CALGPLAKNYGYTF; CDR3nt: TGTGCCTTGGGACCGCTGGCCAAAAACTATGGCTACACCTTC
len: 16; j_gene: TRBJ2-1; v_gene: TRBV7-2; d_gene: .; abundance: .; CDR3aa: CASSLRQGGPYNEQFF; CDR3nt: TGTGCCAGCAGCTTAAGGCAGGGGGGACCCTACAATGAGCAGTTCTTC
len: 12; j_gene: TRBJ2-7; v_gene: TRBV19; d_gene: .; abundance: .; CDR3aa: CASSGGGYEQYF; CDR3nt: TGTGCCAGTAGTGGGGGGGGCTACGAACAGTACTTC
len: 14; j_gene: TRBJ2-2; v_gene: TRBV11-3; d_gene: .; abundance: .; CDR3aa: CASSPRLSGGELFF; CDR3nt: TGTGCCAGCAGTCCCCGGCTTAGTGGCGGGGAGCTGTTTTTT
len: 13; j_gene: TRBJ2-7; v_gene: TRBV7-7; d_gene: .; abundance: .; CDR3aa: CASSPARYSEQYF; CDR3nt: TGTGCTAGCAGTCCGGCAAGGTACAGCGAGCAGTACTTC
len: 12; j_gene: TRBJ2-3; v_gene: TRBV11-3; d_gene: .; abundance: .; CDR3aa: CASSFGVDTQYF; CDR3nt: TGTGCCAGCAGCTTTGGGGTGGATACGCAGTATTTT
len: 14; j_gene: TRBJ2-7; v_gene: TRBV6-6; d_gene: TRBD1; abundance: .; CDR3aa: CASRPTGGIGEQYF; CDR3nt: TGTGCCAGCAGGCCGACAGGGGGAATTGGCGAGCAGTACTTC
len: 14; j_gene: TRBJ2-5; v_gene: TRBV5-1; d_gene: .; abundance: few; CDR3aa: CASSPNREGETQYF; CDR3nt: TGCGCCAGCAGCCCGAACAGAGAGGGGGAGACCCAGTACTTC
len: 16; j_gene: TRBJ2-5; v_gene: TRBV5-1; d_gene: TRBD2; abundance: .; CDR3aa: CASPRGTSGGLETQYF; CDR3nt: TGCGCCAGCCCAAGAGGGACTAGCGGGGGGTTGGAGACCCAGTACTTC
len: 13; j_gene: TRBJ2-5; v_gene: TRBV7-3; d_gene: .; abundance: .; CDR3aa: CASSLTGWETQYF; CDR3nt: TGTGCCAGCAGCTTAACAGGCTGGGAGACCCAGTACTTC
len: 15; j_gene: TRBJ2-7; v_gene: TRBV27; d_gene: .; abundance: few; CDR3aa: CASSLFGGLSYEQYF; CDR3nt: TGTGCCAGCAGTTTATTCGGCGGCCTCTCCTACGAGCAGTACTTC
len: 13; j_gene: TRBJ1-1; v_gene: TRBV4-1; d_gene: .; abundance: many; CDR3aa: CASRAGVNTEAFF; CDR3nt: TGCGCCAGCAGGGCAGGGGTTAACACTGAAGCTTTCTTT
len: 15; j_gene: TRBJ2-7; v_gene: TRBV7-9; d_gene: TRBD2; abundance: .; CDR3aa: CASSRPALAGIEQYF; CDR3nt: TGTGCCAGCAGCCGCCCCGCACTAGCGGGAATCGAGCAGTACTTC
len: 16; j_gene: TRBJ1-2; v_gene: TRBV18; d_gene: TRBD1; abundance: few; CDR3aa: CASSGPDRGQSNGYTF; CDR3nt: TGTGCCAGCTCCGGTCCTGACAGGGGGCAGTCCAATGGCTACACCTTC
len: 16; j_gene: TRBJ2-3; v_gene: TRBV19; d_gene: TRBD2; abundance: .; CDR3aa: CASSSGTSGGKDTQYF; CDR3nt: TGTGCCAGTAGTAGCGGGACTAGCGGGGGCAAAGATACGCAGTATTTT